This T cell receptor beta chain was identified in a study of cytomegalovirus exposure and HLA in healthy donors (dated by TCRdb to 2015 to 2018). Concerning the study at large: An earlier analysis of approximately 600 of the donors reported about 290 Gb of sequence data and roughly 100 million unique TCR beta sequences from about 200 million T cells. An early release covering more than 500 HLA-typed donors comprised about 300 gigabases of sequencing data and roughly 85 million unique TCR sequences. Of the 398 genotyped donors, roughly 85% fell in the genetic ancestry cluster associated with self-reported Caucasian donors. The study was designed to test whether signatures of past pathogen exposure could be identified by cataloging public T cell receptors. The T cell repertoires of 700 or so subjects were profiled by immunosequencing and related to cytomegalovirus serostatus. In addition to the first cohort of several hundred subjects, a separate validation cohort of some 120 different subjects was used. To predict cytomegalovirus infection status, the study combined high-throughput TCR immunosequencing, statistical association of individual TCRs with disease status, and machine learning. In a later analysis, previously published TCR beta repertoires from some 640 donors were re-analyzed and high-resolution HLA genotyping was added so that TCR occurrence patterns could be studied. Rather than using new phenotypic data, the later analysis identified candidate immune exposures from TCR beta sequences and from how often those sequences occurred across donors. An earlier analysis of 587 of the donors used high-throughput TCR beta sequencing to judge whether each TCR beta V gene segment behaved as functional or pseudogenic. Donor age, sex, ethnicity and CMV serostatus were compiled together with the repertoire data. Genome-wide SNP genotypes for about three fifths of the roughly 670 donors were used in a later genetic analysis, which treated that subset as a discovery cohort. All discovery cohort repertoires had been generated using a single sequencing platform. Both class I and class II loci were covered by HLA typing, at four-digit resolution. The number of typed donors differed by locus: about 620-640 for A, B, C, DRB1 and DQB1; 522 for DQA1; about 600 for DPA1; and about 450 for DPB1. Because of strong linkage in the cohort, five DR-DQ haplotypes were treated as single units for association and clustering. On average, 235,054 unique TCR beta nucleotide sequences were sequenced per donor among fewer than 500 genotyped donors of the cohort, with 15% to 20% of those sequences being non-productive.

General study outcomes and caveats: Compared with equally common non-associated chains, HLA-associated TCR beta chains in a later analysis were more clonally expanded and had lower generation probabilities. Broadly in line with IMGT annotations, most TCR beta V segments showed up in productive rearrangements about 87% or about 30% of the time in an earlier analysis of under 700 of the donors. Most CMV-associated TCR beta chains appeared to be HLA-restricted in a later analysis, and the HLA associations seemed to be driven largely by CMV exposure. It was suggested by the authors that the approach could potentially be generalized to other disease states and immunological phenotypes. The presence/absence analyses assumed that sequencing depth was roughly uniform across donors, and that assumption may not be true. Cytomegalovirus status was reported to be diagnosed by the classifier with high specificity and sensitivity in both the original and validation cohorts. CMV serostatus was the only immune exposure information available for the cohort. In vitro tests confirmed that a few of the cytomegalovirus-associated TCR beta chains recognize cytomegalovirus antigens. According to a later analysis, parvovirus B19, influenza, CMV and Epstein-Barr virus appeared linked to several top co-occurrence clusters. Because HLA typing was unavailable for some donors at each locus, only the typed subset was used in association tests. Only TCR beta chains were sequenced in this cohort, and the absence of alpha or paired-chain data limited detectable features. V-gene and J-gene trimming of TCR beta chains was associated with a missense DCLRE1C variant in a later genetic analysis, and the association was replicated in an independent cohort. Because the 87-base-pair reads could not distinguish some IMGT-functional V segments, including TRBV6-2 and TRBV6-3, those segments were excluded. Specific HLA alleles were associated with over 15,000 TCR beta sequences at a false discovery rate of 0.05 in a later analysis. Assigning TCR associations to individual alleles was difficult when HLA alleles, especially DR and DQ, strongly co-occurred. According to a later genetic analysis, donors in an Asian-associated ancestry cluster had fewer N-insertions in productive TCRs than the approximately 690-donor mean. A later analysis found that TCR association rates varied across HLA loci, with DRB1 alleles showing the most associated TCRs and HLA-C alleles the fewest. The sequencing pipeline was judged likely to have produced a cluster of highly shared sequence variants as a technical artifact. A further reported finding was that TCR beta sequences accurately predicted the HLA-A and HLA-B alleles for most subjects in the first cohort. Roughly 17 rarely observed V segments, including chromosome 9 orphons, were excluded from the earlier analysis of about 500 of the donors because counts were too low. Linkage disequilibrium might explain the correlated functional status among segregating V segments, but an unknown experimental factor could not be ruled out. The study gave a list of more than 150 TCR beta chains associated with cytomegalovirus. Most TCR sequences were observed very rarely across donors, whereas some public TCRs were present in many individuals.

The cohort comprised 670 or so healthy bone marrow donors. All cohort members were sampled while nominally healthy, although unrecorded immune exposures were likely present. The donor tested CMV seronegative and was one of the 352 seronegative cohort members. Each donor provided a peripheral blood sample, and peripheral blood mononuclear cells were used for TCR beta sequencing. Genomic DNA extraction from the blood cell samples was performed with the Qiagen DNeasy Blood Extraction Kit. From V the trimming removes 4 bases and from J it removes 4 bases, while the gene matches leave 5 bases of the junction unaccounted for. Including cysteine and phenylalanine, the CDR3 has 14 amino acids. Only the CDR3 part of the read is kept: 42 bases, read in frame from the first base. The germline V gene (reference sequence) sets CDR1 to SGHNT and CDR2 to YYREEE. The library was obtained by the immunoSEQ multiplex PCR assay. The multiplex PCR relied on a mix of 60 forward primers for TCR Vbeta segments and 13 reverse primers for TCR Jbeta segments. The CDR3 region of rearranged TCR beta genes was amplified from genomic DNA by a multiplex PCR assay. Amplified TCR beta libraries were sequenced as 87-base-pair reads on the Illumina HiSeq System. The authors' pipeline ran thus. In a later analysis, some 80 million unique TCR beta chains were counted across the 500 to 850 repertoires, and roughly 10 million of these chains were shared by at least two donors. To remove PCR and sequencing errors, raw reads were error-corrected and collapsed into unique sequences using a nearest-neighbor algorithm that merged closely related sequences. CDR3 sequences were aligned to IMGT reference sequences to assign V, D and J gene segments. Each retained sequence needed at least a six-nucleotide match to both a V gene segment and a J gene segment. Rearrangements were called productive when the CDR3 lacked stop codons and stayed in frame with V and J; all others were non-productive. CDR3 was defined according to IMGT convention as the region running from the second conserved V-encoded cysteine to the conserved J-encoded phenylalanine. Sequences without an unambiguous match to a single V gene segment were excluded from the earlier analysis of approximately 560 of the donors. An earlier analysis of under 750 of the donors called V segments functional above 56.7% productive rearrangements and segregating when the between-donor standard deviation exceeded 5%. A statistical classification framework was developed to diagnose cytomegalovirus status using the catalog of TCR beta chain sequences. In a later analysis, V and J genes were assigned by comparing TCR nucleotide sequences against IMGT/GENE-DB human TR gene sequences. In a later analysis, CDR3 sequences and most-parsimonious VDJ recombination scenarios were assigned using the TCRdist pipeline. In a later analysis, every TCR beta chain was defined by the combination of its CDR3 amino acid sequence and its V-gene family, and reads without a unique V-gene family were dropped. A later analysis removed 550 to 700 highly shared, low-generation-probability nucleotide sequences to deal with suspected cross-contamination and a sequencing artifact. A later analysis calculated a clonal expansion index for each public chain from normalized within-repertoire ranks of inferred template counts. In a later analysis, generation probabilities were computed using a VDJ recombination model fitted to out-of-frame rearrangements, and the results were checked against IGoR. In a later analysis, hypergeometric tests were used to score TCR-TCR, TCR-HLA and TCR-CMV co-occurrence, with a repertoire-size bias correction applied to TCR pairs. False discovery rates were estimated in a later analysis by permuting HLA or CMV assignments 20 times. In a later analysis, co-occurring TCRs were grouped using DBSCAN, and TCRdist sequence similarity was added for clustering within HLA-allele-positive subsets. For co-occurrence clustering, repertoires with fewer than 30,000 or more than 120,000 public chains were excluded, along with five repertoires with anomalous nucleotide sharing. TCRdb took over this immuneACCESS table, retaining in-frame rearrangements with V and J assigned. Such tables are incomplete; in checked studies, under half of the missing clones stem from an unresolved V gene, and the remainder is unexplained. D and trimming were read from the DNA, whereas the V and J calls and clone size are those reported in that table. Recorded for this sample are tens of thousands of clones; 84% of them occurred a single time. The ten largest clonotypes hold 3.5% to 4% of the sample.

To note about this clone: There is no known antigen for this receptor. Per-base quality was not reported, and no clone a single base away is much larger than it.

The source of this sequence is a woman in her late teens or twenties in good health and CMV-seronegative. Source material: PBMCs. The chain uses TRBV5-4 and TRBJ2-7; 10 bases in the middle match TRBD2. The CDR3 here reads CASSGAGGPYEQYF. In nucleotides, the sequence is TGTGCCAGCAGCGGAGCGGGGGGGCCTTACGAGCAGTACTTC.